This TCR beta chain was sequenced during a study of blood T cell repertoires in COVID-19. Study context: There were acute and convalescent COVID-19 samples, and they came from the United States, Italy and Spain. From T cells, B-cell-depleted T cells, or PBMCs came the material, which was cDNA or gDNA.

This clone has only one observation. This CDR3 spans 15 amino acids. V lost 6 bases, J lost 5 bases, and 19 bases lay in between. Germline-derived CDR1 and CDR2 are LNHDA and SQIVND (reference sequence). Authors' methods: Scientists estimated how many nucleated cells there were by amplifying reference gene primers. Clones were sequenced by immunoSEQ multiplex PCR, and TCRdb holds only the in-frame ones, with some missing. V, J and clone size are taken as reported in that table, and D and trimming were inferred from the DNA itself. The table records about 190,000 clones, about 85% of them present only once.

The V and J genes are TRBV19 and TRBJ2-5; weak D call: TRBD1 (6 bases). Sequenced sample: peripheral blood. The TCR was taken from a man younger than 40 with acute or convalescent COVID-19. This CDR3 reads CASSRRTVSGETQYF. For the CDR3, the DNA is TGTGCCAGTAGCCGTAGGACAGTTTCGGGGGAGACCCAGTACTTC.